Detailed here is one T cell receptor (beta chain). Germline CDR1 GTSNPN, CDR2 SVGIG (reference sequence). Unmatched junction bases numbered 4, after V lost 3 bases and J lost 4 bases. The CDR3 has 14 amino acids. Treatment reported: oral pan-JAK inhibitor, 5-10 mg twice daily. As the sequencing template, cDNA was produced by extracting RNA and reverse transcribing it. Measured with immunoSEQ multiplex PCR; TCRdb has only the in-frame clones, and not every one. Of around 100,000 clones listed, about 61% are singletons. The data were taken from a study of CD8+ T cells in alopecia areata. This specimen consisted of CD8+ T cells sorted from blood, obtained at approximately week 61, from a patient treated with tofacitinib. This clonotype originated in a human donor with alopecia areata. The V call is TRBV30, the J call TRBJ1-1, with TRBD1 matching over 11 bases. Written as DNA, the CDR3 is TGTGCCTGGAGCACTGGACAGGGGGCCACTGAAGCTTTCTTT. Translation gives CAWSTGQGATEAFF.